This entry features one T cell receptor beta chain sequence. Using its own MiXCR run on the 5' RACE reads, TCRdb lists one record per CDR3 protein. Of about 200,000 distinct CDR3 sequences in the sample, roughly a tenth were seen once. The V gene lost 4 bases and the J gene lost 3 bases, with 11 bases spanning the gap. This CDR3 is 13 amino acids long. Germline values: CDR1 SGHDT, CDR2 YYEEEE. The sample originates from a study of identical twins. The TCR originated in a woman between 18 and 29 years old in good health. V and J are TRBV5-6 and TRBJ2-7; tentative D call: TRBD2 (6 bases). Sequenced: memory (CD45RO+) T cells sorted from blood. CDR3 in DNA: TGTGCCAGCAGCGATGCCGGGAGCTACGAGCAGTACTTC. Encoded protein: CASSDAGSYEQYF.